The following is a T cell receptor beta chain sequence with its context. Its antigen is not identified. CD4+ cells underwent separation, giving CD45RA+ naive and CD45RA-negative memory subsets. For sorted subsets, approximately 200 ng DNA per replicate equaled about 30,000 T cell genomes. TCRdb's copy holds only in-frame clones and misses some; the assay was immunoSEQ multiplex PCR. This table holds about 1 million clones, around 74% found once. This specimen belongs to a study of shared clonotypes between healthy human individuals. General study points: On the whole, naive subsets had larger estimated richness than memory subsets had. Even with large depth, rarefaction showed that sorted-subset sequencing was incomplete.

Germline V lookup: CDR1 SEHNR, CDR2 FQNEAQ (reference sequence). J gave up 7 bases and V 9 bases, and 10 bases lay outside the gene matches. The CDR3 spans 14 residues. This rearrangement joins TRBV7-9 to TRBJ2-1, with TRBD2 matching 9 bases. The receptor's source is a man aged 18-30 years in good health. Sequenced material: memory CD4+ T cells sorted from blood. The subset was: CD45RA-negative fraction. The CDR3 spells CASNLAGTGNEQFF. In DNA, the CDR3 is TGTGCCAGTAATCTAGCGGGGACCGGAAATGAGCAGTTCTTC.